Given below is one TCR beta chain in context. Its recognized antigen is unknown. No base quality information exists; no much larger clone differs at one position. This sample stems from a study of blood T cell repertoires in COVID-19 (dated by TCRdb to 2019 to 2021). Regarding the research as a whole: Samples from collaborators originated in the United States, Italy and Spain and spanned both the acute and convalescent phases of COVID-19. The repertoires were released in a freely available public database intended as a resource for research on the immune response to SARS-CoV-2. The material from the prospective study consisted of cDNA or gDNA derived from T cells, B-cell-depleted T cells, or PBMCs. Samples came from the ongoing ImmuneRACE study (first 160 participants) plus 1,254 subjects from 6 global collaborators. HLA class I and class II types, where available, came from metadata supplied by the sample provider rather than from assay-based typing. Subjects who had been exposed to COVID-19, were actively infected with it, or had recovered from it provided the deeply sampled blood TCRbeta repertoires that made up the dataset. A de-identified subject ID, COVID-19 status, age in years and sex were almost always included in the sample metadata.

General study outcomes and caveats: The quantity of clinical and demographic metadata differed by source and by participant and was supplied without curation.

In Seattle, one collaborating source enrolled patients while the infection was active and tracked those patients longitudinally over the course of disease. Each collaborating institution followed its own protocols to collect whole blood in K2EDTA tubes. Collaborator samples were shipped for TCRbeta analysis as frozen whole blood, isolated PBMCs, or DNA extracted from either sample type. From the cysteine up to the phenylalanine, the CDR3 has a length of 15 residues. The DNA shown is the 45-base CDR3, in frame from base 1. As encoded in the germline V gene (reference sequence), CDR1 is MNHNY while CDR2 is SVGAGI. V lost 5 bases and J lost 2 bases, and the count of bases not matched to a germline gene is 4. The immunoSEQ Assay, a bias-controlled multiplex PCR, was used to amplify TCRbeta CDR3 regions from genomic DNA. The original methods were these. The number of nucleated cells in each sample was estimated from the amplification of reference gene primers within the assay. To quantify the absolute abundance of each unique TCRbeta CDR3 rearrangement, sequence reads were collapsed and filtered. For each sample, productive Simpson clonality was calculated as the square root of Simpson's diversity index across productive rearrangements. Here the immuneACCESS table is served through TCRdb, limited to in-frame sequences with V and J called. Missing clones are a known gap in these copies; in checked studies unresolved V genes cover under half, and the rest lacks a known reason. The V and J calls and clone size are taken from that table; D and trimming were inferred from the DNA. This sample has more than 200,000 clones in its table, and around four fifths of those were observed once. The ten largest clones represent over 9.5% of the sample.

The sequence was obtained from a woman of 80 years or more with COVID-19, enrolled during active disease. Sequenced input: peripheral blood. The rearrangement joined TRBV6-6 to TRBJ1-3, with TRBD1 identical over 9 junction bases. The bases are TGTGCCAGCAGTACCGGGACAGGGACTGGAAACACCATATATTTT. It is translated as CASSTGTGTGNTIYF.